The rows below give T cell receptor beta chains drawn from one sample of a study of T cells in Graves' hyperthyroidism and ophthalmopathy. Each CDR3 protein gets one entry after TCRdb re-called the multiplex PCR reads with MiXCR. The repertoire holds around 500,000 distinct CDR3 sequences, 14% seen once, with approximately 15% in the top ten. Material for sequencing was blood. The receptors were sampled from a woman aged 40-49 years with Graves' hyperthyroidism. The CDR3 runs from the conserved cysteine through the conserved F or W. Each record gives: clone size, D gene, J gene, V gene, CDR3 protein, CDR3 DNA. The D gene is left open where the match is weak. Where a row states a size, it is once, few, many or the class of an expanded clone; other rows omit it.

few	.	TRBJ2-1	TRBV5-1	CASSLEGTHIYNEQFF	TGCGCCAGCAGCTTGGAGGGGACCCATATCTACAATGAGCAGTTCTTC
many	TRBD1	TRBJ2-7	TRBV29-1	CSVATGTGVVEQYF	TGCAGCGTCGCCACCGGGACAGGGGTAGTAGAGCAGTACTTC
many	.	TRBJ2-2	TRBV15	CATSRVTGELFF	TGTGCCACCAGCAGAGTTACCGGGGAGCTGTTTTTT
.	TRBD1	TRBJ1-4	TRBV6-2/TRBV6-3	CASSYSGTGREKLFF	TGTGCCAGCAGTTACTCAGGGACAGGGAGGGAAAAACTGTTTTTT
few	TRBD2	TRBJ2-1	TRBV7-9	CASSSGGVAGTAQFF	TGTGCCAGCAGTTCGGGGGGGGTAGCGGGCACAGCGCAGTTCTTC
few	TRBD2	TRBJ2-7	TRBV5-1	CASSNDPSGSNEQYF	TGCGCCAGCAGCAATGATCCTAGCGGGAGTAACGAGCAGTACTTC
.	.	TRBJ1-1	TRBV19	CASSTHRSTEAFF	TGTGCCAGTAGTACCCACAGGAGCACTGAAGCTTTCTTT
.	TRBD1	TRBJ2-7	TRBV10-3	CAISESTGTAYEQYF	TGTGCCATCAGTGAGTCCACCGGGACAGCGTACGAGCAGTACTTC
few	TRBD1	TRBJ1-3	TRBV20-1	CSVLLPDRGNTIYF	TGCAGTGTCCTGCTCCCGGACAGGGGAAACACCATATATTTT
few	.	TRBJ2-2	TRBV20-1	CSARVSGLRGGELFF	TGCAGTGCTAGGGTCAGCGGGCTCCGGGGCGGGGAGCTGTTTTTT
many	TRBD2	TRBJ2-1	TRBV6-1	CASSQDSKIRAGVGTDEQFF	TGTGCCAGCAGTCAGGACTCGAAGATCAGAGCGGGAGTCGGTACCGATGAGCAGTTCTTC
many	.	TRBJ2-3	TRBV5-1	CASSLAVGGPTDTQYF	TGCGCCAGCAGCTTGGCCGTGGGAGGACCCACAGATACGCAGTATTTT
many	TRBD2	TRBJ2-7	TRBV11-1	CASSPGLAGLKRYEQYF	TGTGCCAGCAGCCCGGGACTAGCGGGGTTAAAGCGCTACGAGCAGTACTTC
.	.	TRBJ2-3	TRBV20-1	CSAKTGGGTDTQYF	TGCAGTGCCAAGACAGGTGGTGGCACAGATACGCAGTATTTT
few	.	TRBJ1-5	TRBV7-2	CASSWDGYQPQHF	TGTGCCAGCAGCTGGGACGGATATCAGCCCCAGCATTTT
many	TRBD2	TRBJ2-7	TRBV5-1	CASRPIAGAGEQYF	TGCGCCAGCAGGCCCATAGCGGGAGCGGGCGAGCAGTACTTC